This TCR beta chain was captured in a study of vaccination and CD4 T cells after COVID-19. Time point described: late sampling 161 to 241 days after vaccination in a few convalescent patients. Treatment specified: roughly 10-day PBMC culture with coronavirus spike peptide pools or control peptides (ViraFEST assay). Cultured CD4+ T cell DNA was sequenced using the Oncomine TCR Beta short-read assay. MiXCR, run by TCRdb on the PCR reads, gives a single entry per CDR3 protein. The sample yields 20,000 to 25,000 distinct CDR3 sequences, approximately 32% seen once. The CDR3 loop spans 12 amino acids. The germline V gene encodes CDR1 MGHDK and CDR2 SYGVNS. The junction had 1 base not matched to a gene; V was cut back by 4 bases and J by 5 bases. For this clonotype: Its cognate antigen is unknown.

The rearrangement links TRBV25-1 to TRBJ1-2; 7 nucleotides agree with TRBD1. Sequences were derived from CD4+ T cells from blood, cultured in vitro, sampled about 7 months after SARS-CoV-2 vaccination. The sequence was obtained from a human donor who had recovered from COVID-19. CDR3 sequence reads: CASSATGYGYTF. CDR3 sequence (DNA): TGTGCCAGCAGTGCGACAGGGTATGGCTACACCTTC.